This T cell receptor (beta chain) came from a study of T cell responses to AZD1222 COVID-19 vaccine. The CDR3 is made up of 13 amino acids. V shed 3 bases and J 7 bases; nucleotides not matched to a gene: 5. Study outcomes and limitations: Baseline testing showed seropositivity in only five or six AZD1222 recipients.

Produced via immunoSEQ multiplex PCR; TCRdb's table is partial and in-frame only. In the table there are 140,000 to 150,000 clones, 92% of which are singletons. On this clone: Its antigen remains unknown.

The J gene is TRBJ2-7, the V gene TRBV12-3 or TRBV12-4; TRBD2 agrees at 8 bases. The clonotype was recovered from an adult in good health. The sample in question was peripheral blood, obtained on day 0 of AZD1222 vaccination. CDR3 in DNA: TGTGCCAGCAGTTTGACGGGAGGGTTAGAGCAGTACTTC. Translating it yields CASSLTGGLEQYF.